This T cell receptor beta chain was captured in a study of T cells in Graves' hyperthyroidism and ophthalmopathy. The CDR3 regions of TCR beta were amplified from RNA transcripts. The TCR CDR3 was amplified in a first-round RT-PCR using the HTBI primer set. TCRdb re-called the multiplex PCR reads with MiXCR, one entry per CDR3 protein. In the table there are 350,000 to 500,000 distinct CDR3 sequences, roughly 13% of which are singletons. This clonotype was observed at least ten times. A roughly 9.3 ml volume of fresh peripheral blood provided the PBMCs. Losses at the gene ends were 6 bases for V and 6 bases for J; bases not matched to a gene: 4. Germline lookup yields CDR1 MNHNS and CDR2 SASEGT. The CDR3 covers 14 residues.

The sequenced sample was blood. The clonotype was recovered from a woman aged 18-30 years with Graves' hyperthyroidism. The rearrangement links TRBV6-1 to TRBJ1-5; the match to TRBD1 covers 11 bases. Here the CDR3 reads CASRDRGQSQPQHF. Written as DNA, the CDR3 is TGTGCCAGCAGGGACAGGGGGCAGAGTCAGCCCCAGCATTTT.